The 26 T cell receptor beta chains below come from one sample, sequenced in a study of OX40 agonist ivuxolimab in advanced cancers. The assay was immunoSEQ multiplex PCR, and TCRdb's table has in-frame clones only and misses some. The data show around 72,000 clones, with approximately 78% seen just once and about 0.42% held by the top ten. Specimen: CD4+ or CD8+ T cells sorted from blood, collected in a trial of the OX40 agonist ivuxolimab. These receptors were obtained from an adult with an advanced solid tumor such as melanoma, head and neck, liver or kidney cancer.

The chain combines TRBV7-2 with TRBJ1-1, with D possibly matching TRBD1 (5 bases). The CDR3 totals 14 residues. Germline lookup yields CDR1 SGHTA and CDR2 FQGNSA. Trimming removed 5 bases from V and 2 bases from J, with 12 bases in between. CDR3 DNA: TGTGCCAGCAGCGGCCGGACAACTAACACTGAAGCTTTCTTT. It translates to CASSGRTTNTEAFF.

This clone was observed a few times. The chain joins TRBV7-9 to TRBJ1-6; 8 nucleotides agree with TRBD1. Germline V CDR1 and CDR2: SEHNR, FQNEAQ (reference sequence). This CDR3 spans 14 amino acids. J was trimmed by 10 bases and V by 5 bases; bases with no gene match: 7. The CDR3 coding sequence is TGTGCCAGCAGCCGATACAGGGGGAAATCACCCCTCCACTTT. Encoded protein: CASSRYRGKSPLHF.

The J gene is TRBJ2-2, the V gene TRBV5-1; 8 bases fit TRBD1. The CDR3 totals 13 residues. The V and J ends lost 5 bases and 6 bases, in that order; junction bases with no gene match: 3. Looked up from germline, CDR1 is SGHRS and CDR2 is YFSETQ. In DNA form, the CDR3 reads TGCGCCAGCAGAGGACAGGGAGCCGGGGAGCTGTTTTTT. Translation gives CASRGQGAGELFF.

The table lists this clone with a count of one. The V gene is TRBV29-1, the J gene TRBJ1-3; D possibly corresponds to TRBD1 (5 bases). The V end lost 4 bases, the J end lost 4 bases, and 14 bases lay between the germline ends. Germline loops: CDR1 SQVTM, CDR2 ANQGSEA. The CDR3 runs 14 residues. The CDR3 region has the DNA TGCAGCGTTGTAAACCGGGGCCGAGGAAACACCATATATTTT. This gives the protein CSVVNRGRGNTIYF.

The chain employs TRBV16 and TRBJ1-2, with a weak D call TRBD1 (6 bases). Germline assignment: CDR1 KGHSY and CDR2 FQNENV. The CDR3 is 16 amino acids. V lost 5 bases, J lost 8 bases, and 24 bases lay in between. The CDR3 nucleotides read TGTGCCAGCAGCGCAACTCATGGACAGAGGAGGGGGGGCTACACCTTC. Protein product: CASSATHGQRRGGYTF.

As DNA, the CDR3 is TGCGCCAGCAGCCAATCCAGGGTGGCCAAAAACATTCAGTACTTC. Its protein is CASSQSRVAKNIQYF. This rearrangement joins TRBV4-3 to TRBJ2-4, with a possible D match to TRBD1 (5 bases). The CDR3 extends over 15 amino acids. Trimming took off 2 bases at V and 1 base at J, with 9 bases between the two ends. Germline V gene data show CDR1 as LGHNA and CDR2 as YSLEER.

This chain links TRBV6-5 with TRBJ2-7; no clear D gene. Germline V lookup: CDR1 MNHEY, CDR2 SVGAGI. V lost 6 bases and J lost 5, with 11 bases in between. This CDR3 is built from 12 residues. In nucleotides, the CDR3 is TGTGCCAGCAGCCAATCCAGAGACGAGCAGTACTTC. It yields the protein CASSQSRDEQYF.

The V call is TRBV4-3, the J call TRBJ2-7, with TRBD2 identical over 11 bases. Trimming removed 5 bases from V and 2 bases from J; junction bases left unmatched: 5. The CDR3 totals 15 residues. Germline lookup yields CDR1 LGHNA and CDR2 YSLEER. DNA for the CDR3: TGCGCCAGCAGCTTTACTAGCGGGAGTACCTACGAGCAGTACTTC. Protein: CASSFTSGSTYEQYF.

The chain uses TRBV27 and TRBJ2-7; 7 bases align to TRBD2. With 2 bases clipped from V and 2 bases from J, the junction kept 3 bases outside the gene matches. Germline CDR1 is MNHEY and CDR2 is SMNVEV (reference sequence). The CDR3 runs to 14 residues. Here the CDR3 reads CASSLRRETYEQYF. The CDR3 DNA is TGTGCCAGCAGTTTAAGGCGGGAGACCTACGAGCAGTACTTC.

This clone has a handful of counts. J is TRBJ2-6 and V is TRBV28; D perhaps matches TRBD1 (6 bases). The CDR3 loop spans 17 amino acids. In germline, CDR1 is MDHEN, CDR2 SYDVKM. Deletions cut 10 bases from V and 2 bases from J, with 21 bases between. The CDR3 bases are TGTGCCATCTCAAAAATGGGACACGTTACTGGGGCCAACGTCCTGACTTTC. This codes for CAISKMGHVTGANVLTF. Complete variable domain (other parts from reference TRBV28 and TRBJ2-6): DVKVTQSSRYLVKRTGEKVFLECVQDMDHENMFWYRQDPGLGLRLIYFSYDVKMKEKGDIPEGYSVSREKKERFSLILESASTNQTSMYLCAISKMGHVTGANVLTFGAGSRLTVL.

J is TRBJ1-5 and V is TRBV18; 9 nucleotides agree with TRBD1. Germline CDR1 reads KGHSH; CDR2 reads LQKENI. Germline trimming cut 3 bases from V and 7 bases from J; bases unmatched to any gene: 4. The CDR3 sequence is 14 residues long. In DNA, the CDR3 is TGTGCCAGCTCACCCGAACAGGGGGCGCAGCCCCAGCATTTT. It yields the protein CASSPEQGAQPQHF.

The gene calls are TRBV27 and TRBJ1-5; D is undetermined. This CDR3 region has 12 residues. Looked up from germline, CDR1 is MNHEY and CDR2 is SMNVEV (reference sequence). Trimming took 3 bases from V and 3 from J, leaving 3 bases between them. The CDR3 DNA reads as TGTGCCAGCAGTTTTCTCAATCAGCCCCAGCATTTT. Its translation is CASSFLNQPQHF.

The chain recombines TRBV30 with TRBJ1-1; D is undetermined. Between the trimmed V and J ends, which lost 2 bases and 3 bases, there was a span of 10 bases. CDR1 is GTSNPN, CDR2 SVGIG, per germline (reference sequence). The length of the CDR3 is 13 residues. The CDR3 DNA follows: TGTGCCTGGAGTACCCGGGCGGACACTGAAGCTTTCTTT. Protein product: CAWSTRADTEAFF.

The rearrangement joins TRBV27 to TRBJ1-2; 10 nucleotides agree with TRBD1. Unmatched junction bases numbered 7, after V lost 2 bases and J lost 7 bases. CDR3 length: 15 amino acids. Germline V gene data show CDR1 as MNHEY and CDR2 as SMNVEV (reference sequence). CDR3 residues: CASSLGGQGIRGYTF. The CDR3 DNA follows: TGTGCCAGCAGTTTAGGGGGACAGGGGATACGTGGCTACACCTTC.

In DNA, the CDR3 is TGTGCCAGCAGTCTCCGAGCGGGTAGTACTGAAGCTTTCTTT. As protein: CASSLRAGSTEAFF. The chain recombines TRBV28 with TRBJ1-1; D not resolved. The germline CDR1 and CDR2 sequences are MDHEN and SYDVKM. The CDR3 covers 14 residues. V gave up 5 bases and J gave up 5 bases, with 15 bases separating them.

The gene calls are TRBV6-6 and TRBJ2-7; D call uncertain. Per the germline V gene, CDR1 is MNHNY and CDR2 is SVGAGI (reference sequence). CDR3 length: 15 residues. V was shortened by 4 bases and J by 2 bases, with 15 bases between the two germline ends. The CDR3 sequence: CASSWRGPATYEQYF. CDR3 bases: TGTGCCAGCAGTTGGCGTGGACCGGCCACCTACGAGCAGTACTTC.

This clone was detected a few times. The chain joins TRBV7-9 to TRBJ2-2; D remains ambiguous. The germline V gene encodes CDR1 SEHNR and CDR2 FQNEAQ (reference sequence). V was cut by 5 bases and J by 8 bases, with 9 bases left in between. The CDR3 loop spans 12 amino acids. The CDR3 coding sequence is TGTGCCAGCAGCCCCTGGTTGGGGGAGCTGTTTTTT. Encoded protein: CASSPWLGELFF.

This clone was seen more than once but under ten times. V gene TRBV19 combines with J gene TRBJ1-2; 7 nucleotides match TRBD1. This CDR3 spans 15 amino acids. The J segment lost 8 bases and the V segment lost 3 bases, leaving 12 bases of the junction unmatched. CDR1 and CDR2 (germline): LNHDA, SQIVND (reference sequence). CDR3: CASSMRTTGPSGYTF. CDR3 sequence (DNA): TGTGCCAGTAGTATGAGAACGACAGGGCCCAGCGGCTACACCTTC.

Only a few counts were recorded for this clone. The rearrangement links TRBV6-5 to TRBJ1-2; D is ambiguous. V was clipped by 0 bases and J by 8 bases, with 7 bases between them. Germline values: CDR1 MNHEY, CDR2 SVGAGI. This CDR3 is built from 12 residues. In nucleotides, the CDR3 is TGTGCCAGCAGTTACTCGACGGGAGGCTACACCTTC. It specifies CASSYSTGGYTF.

The chain has TRBV28 and TRBJ2-6, with 8 bases fitting TRBD2. The CDR3 contains 13 residues. Germline CDR1 and CDR2: MDHEN and SYDVKM. Unmatched junction bases numbered 3, after V lost 6 bases and J lost 8 bases. The CDR3 DNA sequence: TGTGCCAGCAGCCCGGGAGGGACCAACGTCCTGACTTTC. It translates to CASSPGGTNVLTF.

The V call is TRBV19, the J call TRBJ1-6; D not resolved. This CDR3 has 16 amino acids. V was shortened by 3 bases and J by 0 bases, with 9 bases between the two germline ends. The germline gives CDR1 LNHDA, CDR2 SQIVND (reference sequence). CDR3 amino acids: CASSIAGSSYNSPLHF. The CDR3 coding sequence is TGTGCCAGTAGTATTGCAGGAAGCTCCTATAATTCACCCCTCCACTTT.

V and J are TRBV6-5 and TRBJ2-1; D remains unclear. V lost 0 bases and J lost 8, with 11 bases in between. The CDR3 consists of 14 residues. In germline, CDR1 is MNHEY, CDR2 SVGAGI. CDR3 bases: TGTGCCAGCAGTTACTCGAGGCGAGTGGATGAGCAGTTCTTC. This encodes CASSYSRRVDEQFF.

The V gene is TRBV4-1, the J gene TRBJ2-3; D gene unclear. The CDR3 sequence is 12 residues long. Germline V gene sequence: CDR1 MGHRA, CDR2 YSYEKL. V was shortened by 3 bases and J by 6 bases, with 7 bases between the two germline ends. This CDR3 reads CASSQPEDTQYF. Written as DNA, the CDR3 is TGCGCCAGCAGCCAGCCAGAGGATACGCAGTATTTT.

J is TRBJ2-1 and V is TRBV6-1; D may correspond to TRBD1 or TRBD2 (5 bases each). Trimming shortened V by 3 bases and J by 7 bases, and 16 bases separated the two germline ends. Germline lookup yields CDR1 MNHNS and CDR2 SASEGT. The CDR3 length is 15 residues. In nucleotides, the CDR3 is TGTGCCAGCAGTGACCGCCCGGGACGACGGAATGAGCAGTTCTTC. This sequence encodes CASSDRPGRRNEQFF.

The rearrangement uses TRBV6-5 and TRBJ1-2, with 10 bases identical to TRBD1. The CDR3 is made up of 15 amino acids. V trimming: 5 bases; J trimming: 6 bases; junction bases outside the gene matches: 9. Germline lookup yields CDR1 MNHEY and CDR2 SVGAGI. CDR3 sequence reads: CASSLRDRGRNGYTF. CDR3 nucleotide sequence: TGTGCCAGCAGTCTCAGGGACAGGGGCCGGAATGGCTACACCTTC.

The chain combines TRBV2 with TRBJ1-2; TRBD1 aligns across 12 bases. In germline, CDR1 is SNHLY, CDR2 FYNNEI. This CDR3 region has 14 residues. Trimming cost V 5 bases and J 8 bases; bases outside gene matches: 6. CDR3 in amino acids: CASSKGQGARGYTF. Written as DNA, the CDR3 is TGTGCCAGCAGTAAGGGACAGGGGGCGAGAGGCTACACCTTC.